This TCR beta chain comes out of a study of response to subunit inactivated influenza vaccine. The study's findings and limits: Few additional T cells are recruited per seasonal influenza vaccination, authors suggested.

TCRdb re-analysed the RT-PCR reads in MiXCR, keeping a single row per CDR3 protein. The repertoire holds fewer than 250,000 distinct CDR3 sequences, over 13% seen once, with about 26% in the top ten. Trimming shortened V by 4 bases and J by 7 bases, and 16 bases separated the two germline ends. Germline lookup yields CDR1 SEHNR and CDR2 FQNEAQ (reference sequence). This CDR3 contains 15 residues. This clonotype was counted between two and nine times. What it binds is not known. The sample consisted of CD8+ T cells sorted from PBMCs, taken less than 6 days after vaccination. The J gene is TRBJ1-4, the V gene TRBV7-9; the D gene is possibly TRBD1 (5 bases). The TCR sequence derives from a man aged 50 or older who received an inactivated influenza vaccine. The CDR3 coding sequence is TGTGCCAGCAGCTCTTACGACAGCGAGGGTGAAAAACTGTTTTTT. It yields the protein CASSSYDSEGEKLFF.